This T cell receptor (beta chain) emerged from a study of identical twins. Study findings and constraints: Abundant beta clonotypes from cord blood had fewer insertions, unlike memory repertoires, which showed none. The authors drew conclusions from cross-sectional statistical analysis rather than following the same donors. Recombination models fit unrelated individuals' TCR alpha sharing but underestimated twins'.

Healthy Caucasians supplied all donations. One entry per CDR3 protein results from TCRdb running MiXCR on the 5' RACE reads. The sample has 1.5 million to 2 million distinct CDR3 sequences, less than 35% seen once. Comments on this clonotype: What it binds is not known.

Sequenced sample: cord blood. The source is a newborn girl in good health.

The CDR3 DNA reads as TGTGCCAGTAGTATCAGTTTACAACTAAACACTGAAGCTTTCTTT. Amino acid sequence: CASSISLQLNTEAFF. This chain joins TRBV19 and TRBJ1-1; no firm D call. V was cut by 3 bases and J by 2 bases, with 13 bases left in between. The germline gives CDR1 LNHDA, CDR2 SQIVND (reference sequence). This CDR3 has 15 amino acids.